This is a list of T cell receptor beta chains from one sample in a study of OX40 agonist ivuxolimab in advanced cancers. The method was immunoSEQ multiplex PCR; TCRdb's version includes in-frame clones alone and lacks a portion of them. The sample shows tens of thousands of clones, 80% to 90% of them seen only once. This specimen was CD4+ or CD8+ T cells sorted from blood, taken in a trial of the OX40 agonist ivuxolimab. The receptors were gathered from an adult with an advanced solid tumor such as melanoma, head and neck, liver or kidney cancer. CDR3s include the opening cysteine and the closing phenylalanine or tryptophan. D genes are given only for firm matches. Clone sizes are given selectively: once, few, many, or a class where the clone is expanded.

d_gene: NA; j_gene: TRBJ1-4; v_gene: TRBV27; abundance: NA; CDR3nt: TGTGCCAGCAGTTTTCGTTCGAGGGGTGAAAAACTGTTTTTT; CDR3aa: CASSFRSRGEKLFF
d_gene: TRBD1; j_gene: TRBJ1-2; v_gene: TRBV9; abundance: NA; CDR3nt: TGTGCCAGCAGCTCCCGAGGGACAGGGAAGAACTATGGCTACACCTTC; CDR3aa: CASSSRGTGKNYGYTF
d_gene: NA; j_gene: TRBJ2-1; v_gene: TRBV11-3; abundance: NA; CDR3nt: TGTGCCAGCAGCAACAGGGTCAGCTCCTACAATGAGCAGTTCTTC; CDR3aa: CASSNRVSSYNEQFF
d_gene: NA; j_gene: TRBJ1-5; v_gene: TRBV21-1; abundance: NA; CDR3nt: TGTGCCAGCAGCCACCCCTCCGTGCATCCGGGCCAGCCCCAGCATTTT; CDR3aa: CASSHPSVHPGQPQHF
d_gene: TRBD1; j_gene: TRBJ1-2; v_gene: TRBV6-5; abundance: NA; CDR3nt: TGTGCCAGCAGTACTACCCAGACAGGGAACTATGGCTACACCTTC; CDR3aa: CASSTTQTGNYGYTF
d_gene: NA; j_gene: TRBJ2-1; v_gene: TRBV9; abundance: NA; CDR3nt: TGTGCCAGCAGCGTAGTCCCGGGAACACTCTATGAGCAGTTCTTC; CDR3aa: CASSVVPGTLYEQFF
d_gene: NA; j_gene: TRBJ2-7; v_gene: TRBV9; abundance: NA; CDR3nt: TGTGCCAGCAGCGTTAACTACGAGCAGTACTTC; CDR3aa: CASSVNYEQYF
d_gene: NA; j_gene: TRBJ1-1; v_gene: TRBV7-9; abundance: NA; CDR3nt: TGTGCCAGCAGCTTAGAGAGCGGGACTGAAGCTTTCTTT; CDR3aa: CASSLESGTEAFF
d_gene: TRBD2; j_gene: TRBJ2-7; v_gene: TRBV7-2; abundance: NA; CDR3nt: TGTGCCAGCAGTTACTCGGGGGGAAAGGGCGAGCAGTACTTC; CDR3aa: CASSYSGGKGEQYF
d_gene: TRBD1; j_gene: TRBJ1-4; v_gene: TRBV7-9; abundance: NA; CDR3nt: TGTGCCAGCAGCGGCCAGGGGGAGGTGCACGAAAAACTGTTTTTT; CDR3aa: CASSGQGEVHEKLFF
d_gene: NA; j_gene: TRBJ1-1; v_gene: TRBV7-1; abundance: NA; CDR3nt: TGTGCCAGCAGCTTAATCCCTGTCAACATGAACACTGAAGCTTTCTTT; CDR3aa: CASSLIPVNMNTEAFF
d_gene: TRBD1; j_gene: TRBJ2-2; v_gene: TRBV7-6; abundance: NA; CDR3nt: TGTGCCAGCAGCTCCCGGGACAGGGGTGCCGGGGAGCTGTTTTTT; CDR3aa: CASSSRDRGAGELFF
d_gene: NA; j_gene: TRBJ1-3; v_gene: TRBV5-1; abundance: NA; CDR3nt: TGCGCCAGCAGCTTCGAAACAGGGAACGGAAACACCATATATTTT; CDR3aa: CASSFETGNGNTIYF
d_gene: TRBD2; j_gene: TRBJ2-7; v_gene: TRBV27; abundance: once; CDR3nt: TGTGCCAGCAGTTCCAGCGGGAGTACCTACGAGCAGTACTTC; CDR3aa: CASSSSGSTYEQYF
d_gene: NA; j_gene: TRBJ1-1; v_gene: TRBV5-1; abundance: NA; CDR3nt: TGCGCCAGCAGCTTGGATCCAGGGGCGGGCACTGAAGCTTTCTTT; CDR3aa: CASSLDPGAGTEAFF
d_gene: TRBD2; j_gene: TRBJ2-3; v_gene: TRBV29-1; abundance: NA; CDR3nt: TGCAGCGTTGAAGGGAGCGGGAGGGGCACAGATACGCAGTATTTT; CDR3aa: CSVEGSGRGTDTQYF
d_gene: NA; j_gene: TRBJ2-7; v_gene: TRBV6-5; abundance: NA; CDR3nt: TGTGCCAGCAGTTACGGCCTGCGGGGAACTTACGAGCAGTACTTC; CDR3aa: CASSYGLRGTYEQYF
d_gene: NA; j_gene: TRBJ1-4; v_gene: TRBV5-4; abundance: NA; CDR3nt: TGTGCCAGCAGCCAAACCCCAGGGGCGGCGAATGAAAAACTGTTTTTT; CDR3aa: CASSQTPGAANEKLFF
d_gene: NA; j_gene: TRBJ2-5; v_gene: TRBV2; abundance: NA; CDR3nt: TGTGCCAGCAGTGAGGGGGCCCCGTTCGAGACCCAGTACTTC; CDR3aa: CASSEGAPFETQYF
d_gene: NA; j_gene: TRBJ1-5; v_gene: TRBV18; abundance: NA; CDR3nt: TGTGCCAGCCGCGATGGGAATCAGCCCCAGCATTTT; CDR3aa: CASRDGNQPQHF
d_gene: NA; j_gene: TRBJ1-4; v_gene: TRBV5-1; abundance: once; CDR3nt: TGCGCCAGCAGCTCCCGGGCCCATGCAACTAATGAAAAACTGTTTTTT; CDR3aa: CASSSRAHATNEKLFF